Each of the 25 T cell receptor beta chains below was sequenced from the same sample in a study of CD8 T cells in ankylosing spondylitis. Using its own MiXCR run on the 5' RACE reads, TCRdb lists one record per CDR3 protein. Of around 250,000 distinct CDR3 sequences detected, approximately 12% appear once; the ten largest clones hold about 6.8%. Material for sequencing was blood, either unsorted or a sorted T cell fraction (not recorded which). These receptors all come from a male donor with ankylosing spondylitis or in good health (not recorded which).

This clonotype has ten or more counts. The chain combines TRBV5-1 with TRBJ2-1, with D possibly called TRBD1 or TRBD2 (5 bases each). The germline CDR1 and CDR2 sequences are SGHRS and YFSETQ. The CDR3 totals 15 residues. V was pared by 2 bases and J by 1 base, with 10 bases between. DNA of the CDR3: TGCGCCAGCAGCTTCGGGACGGAGTCCTACAATGAGCAGTTCTTC. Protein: CASSFGTESYNEQFF.

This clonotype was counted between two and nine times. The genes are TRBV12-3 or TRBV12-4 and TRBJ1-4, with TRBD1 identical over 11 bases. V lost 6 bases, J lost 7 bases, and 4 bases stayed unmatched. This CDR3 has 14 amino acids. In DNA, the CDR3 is TGTGCCAGCAGGGAGGGACAGGGGGGTGAAAAACTGTTTTTT. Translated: CASREGQGGEKLFF.

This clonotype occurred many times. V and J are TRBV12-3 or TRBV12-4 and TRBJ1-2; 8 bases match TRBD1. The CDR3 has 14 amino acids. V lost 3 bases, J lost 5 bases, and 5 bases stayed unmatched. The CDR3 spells CASSFAGQGYGYTF. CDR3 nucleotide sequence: TGTGCCAGCAGTTTCGCAGGACAGGGATATGGCTACACCTTC.

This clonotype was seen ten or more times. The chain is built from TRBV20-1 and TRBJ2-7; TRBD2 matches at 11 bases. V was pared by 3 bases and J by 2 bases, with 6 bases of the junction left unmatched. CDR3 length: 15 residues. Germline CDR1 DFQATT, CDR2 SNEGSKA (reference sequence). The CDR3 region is CSARVSTSGTYEQYF. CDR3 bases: TGCAGTGCTAGGGTCTCGACTAGCGGGACCTACGAGCAGTACTTC.

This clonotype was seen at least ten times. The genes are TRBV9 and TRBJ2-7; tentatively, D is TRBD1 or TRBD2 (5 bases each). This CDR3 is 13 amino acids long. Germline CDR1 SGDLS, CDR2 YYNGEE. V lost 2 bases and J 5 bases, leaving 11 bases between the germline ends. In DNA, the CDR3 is TGTGCCAGCAGCGTGGGACCGTTAGACGAGCAGTACTTC. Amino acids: CASSVGPLDEQYF. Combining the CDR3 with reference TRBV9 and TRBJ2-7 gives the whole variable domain DSGVTQTPKHLITATGQRVTLRCSPRSGDLSVYWYQQSLDQGLQFLIQYYNGEERAKGNILERFSAQQFPDLHSELNLSSLELGDSALYFCASSVGPLDEQYFGPGTRLTVT.

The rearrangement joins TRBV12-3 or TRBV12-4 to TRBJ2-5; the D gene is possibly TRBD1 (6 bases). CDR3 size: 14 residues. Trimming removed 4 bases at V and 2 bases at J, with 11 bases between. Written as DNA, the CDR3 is TGTGCCAGCAGTTCAACCACAGGGCAAGAGACCCAGTACTTC. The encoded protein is CASSSTTGQETQYF.

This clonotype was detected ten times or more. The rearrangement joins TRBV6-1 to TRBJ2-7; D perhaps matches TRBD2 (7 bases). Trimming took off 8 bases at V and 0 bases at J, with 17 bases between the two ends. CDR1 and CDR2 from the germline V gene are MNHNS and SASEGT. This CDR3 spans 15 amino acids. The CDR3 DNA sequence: TGTGCCAGCGGGTCAACAGGGACTACCTCCTACGAGCAGTACTTC. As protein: CASGSTGTTSYEQYF.

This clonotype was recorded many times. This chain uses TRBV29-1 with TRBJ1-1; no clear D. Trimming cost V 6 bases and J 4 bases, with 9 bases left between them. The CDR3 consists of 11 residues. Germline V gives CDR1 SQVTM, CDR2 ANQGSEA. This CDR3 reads CSVLRATEAFF. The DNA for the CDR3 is TGCAGCGTATTGCGGGCCACTGAAGCTTTCTTT.

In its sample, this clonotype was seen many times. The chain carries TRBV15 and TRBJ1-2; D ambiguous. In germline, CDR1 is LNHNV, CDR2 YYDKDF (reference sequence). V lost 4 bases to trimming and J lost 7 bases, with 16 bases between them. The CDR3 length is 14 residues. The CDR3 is CATSNSNGLAGYTF. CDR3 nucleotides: TGTGCCACCAGCAACAGTAACGGGCTCGCTGGCTACACCTTC.

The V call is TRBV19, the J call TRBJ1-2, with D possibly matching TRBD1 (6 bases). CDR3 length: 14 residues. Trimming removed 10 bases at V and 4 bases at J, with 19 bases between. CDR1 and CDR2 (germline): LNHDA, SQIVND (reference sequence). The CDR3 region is CATGWGAEIYGYTF. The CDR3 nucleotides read TGTGCCACAGGTTGGGGGGCGGAAATCTATGGCTACACCTTC.

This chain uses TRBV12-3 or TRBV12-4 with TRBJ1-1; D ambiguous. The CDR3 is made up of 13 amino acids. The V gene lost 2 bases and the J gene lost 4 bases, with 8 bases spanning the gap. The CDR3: CASSLRLSTEAFF. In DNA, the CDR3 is TGTGCCAGCAGTTTAAGATTGAGCACTGAAGCTTTCTTT.

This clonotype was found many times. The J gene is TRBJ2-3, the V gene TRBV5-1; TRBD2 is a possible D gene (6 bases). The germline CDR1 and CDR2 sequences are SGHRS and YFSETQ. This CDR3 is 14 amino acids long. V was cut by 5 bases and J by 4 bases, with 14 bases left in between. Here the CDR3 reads CASRTRGTADTQYF. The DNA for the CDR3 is TGCGCCAGCAGGACCCGGGGGACGGCAGATACGCAGTATTTT.

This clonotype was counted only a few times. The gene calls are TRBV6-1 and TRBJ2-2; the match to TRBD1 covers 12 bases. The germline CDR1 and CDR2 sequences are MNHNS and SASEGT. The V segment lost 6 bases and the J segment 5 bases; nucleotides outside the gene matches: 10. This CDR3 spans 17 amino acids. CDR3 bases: TGTGCCAGCAGACCACCGGGACAGGGGGCAGGAACCGGGGAGCTGTTTTTT. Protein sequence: CASRPPGQGAGTGELFF.

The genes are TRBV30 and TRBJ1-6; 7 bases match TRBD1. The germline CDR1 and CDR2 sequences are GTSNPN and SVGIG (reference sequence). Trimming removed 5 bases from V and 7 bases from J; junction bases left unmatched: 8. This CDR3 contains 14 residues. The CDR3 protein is CAWLTGTANSPLHF. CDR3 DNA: TGTGCCTGGCTTACCGGGACAGCCAATTCACCCCTCCACTTT.

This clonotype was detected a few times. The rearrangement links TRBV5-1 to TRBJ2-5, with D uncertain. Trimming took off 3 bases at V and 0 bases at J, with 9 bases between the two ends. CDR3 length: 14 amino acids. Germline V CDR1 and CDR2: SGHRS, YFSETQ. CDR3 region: CASSSTDYQETQYF. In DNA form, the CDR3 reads TGCGCCAGCAGCTCAACTGACTACCAAGAGACCCAGTACTTC. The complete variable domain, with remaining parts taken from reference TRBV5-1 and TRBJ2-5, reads KAGVTQTPRYLIKTRGQQVTLSCSPISGHRSVSWYQQTPGQGLQFLFEYFSETQRNKGNFPGRFSGRQFSNSRSEMNVSTLELGDSALYLCASSSTDYQETQYFGPGTRLLVL.

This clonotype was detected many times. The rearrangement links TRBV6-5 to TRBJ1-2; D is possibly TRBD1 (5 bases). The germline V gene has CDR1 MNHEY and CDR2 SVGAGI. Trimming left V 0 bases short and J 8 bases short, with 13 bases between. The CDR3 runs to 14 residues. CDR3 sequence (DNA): TGTGCCAGCAGTTACTCGACGGGGGAGGGAGGCTACACCTTC. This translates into CASSYSTGEGGYTF.

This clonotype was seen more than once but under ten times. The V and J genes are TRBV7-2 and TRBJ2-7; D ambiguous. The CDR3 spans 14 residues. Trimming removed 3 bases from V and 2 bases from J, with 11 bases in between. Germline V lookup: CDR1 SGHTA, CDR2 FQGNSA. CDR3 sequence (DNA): TGTGCCAGCAGCTTTCACATTGGGCCCTACGAGCAGTACTTC. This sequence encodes CASSFHIGPYEQYF.

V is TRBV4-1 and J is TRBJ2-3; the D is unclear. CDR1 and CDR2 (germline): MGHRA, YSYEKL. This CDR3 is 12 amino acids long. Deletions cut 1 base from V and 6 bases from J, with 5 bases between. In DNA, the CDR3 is TGCGCCAGCAGCCAAGGACACGATACGCAGTATTTT. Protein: CASSQGHDTQYF.

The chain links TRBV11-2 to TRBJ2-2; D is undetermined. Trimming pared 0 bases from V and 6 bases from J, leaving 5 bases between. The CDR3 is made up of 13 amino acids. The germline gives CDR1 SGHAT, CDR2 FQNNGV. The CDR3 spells CASSLDLPGELFF. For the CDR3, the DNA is TGTGCCAGCAGCTTAGATCTGCCCGGGGAGCTGTTTTTT.

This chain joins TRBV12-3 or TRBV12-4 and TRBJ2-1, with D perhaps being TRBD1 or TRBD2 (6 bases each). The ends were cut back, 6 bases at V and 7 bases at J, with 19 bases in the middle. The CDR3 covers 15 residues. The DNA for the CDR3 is TGTGCCAGCAGCCCCGGCGGGACACTTACTAATGAGCAGTTCTTC. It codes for CASSPGGTLTNEQFF.

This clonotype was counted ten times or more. The CDR3 DNA reads as TGCGCCAGCAGCTTGAGTGCGGAGCACAATGAGCAGTTCTTC. Amino acid sequence: CASSLSAEHNEQFF. The chain is built from TRBV5-1 and TRBJ2-1; D remains unclear. The germline CDR1 and CDR2 sequences are SGHRS and YFSETQ. Trimming took off 1 base at V and 5 bases at J, with 10 bases between the two ends. The length of the CDR3 is 14 residues.

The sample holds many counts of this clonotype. The CDR3 DNA reads as TGTGCCATCAGTGAGTCGGCATTTGCAGGGCCGGGGGGAGATCGTGAGCAGTTCTTC. Its translation is CAISESAFAGPGGDREQFF. The chain carries TRBV10-3 and TRBJ2-1; 7 nucleotides align to TRBD2. The germline gives CDR1 ENHRY, CDR2 SYGVKD. The CDR3 is 19 amino acids. V was pared by 0 bases and J by 9 bases, with 20 bases of the junction left unmatched.

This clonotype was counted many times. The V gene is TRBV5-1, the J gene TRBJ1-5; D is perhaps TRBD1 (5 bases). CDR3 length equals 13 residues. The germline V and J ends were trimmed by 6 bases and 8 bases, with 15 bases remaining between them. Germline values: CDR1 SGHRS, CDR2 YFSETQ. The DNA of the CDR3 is TGCGCCAGCACTCTGGGACCTGGAGAGCCCCAGCATTTT. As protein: CASTLGPGEPQHF.

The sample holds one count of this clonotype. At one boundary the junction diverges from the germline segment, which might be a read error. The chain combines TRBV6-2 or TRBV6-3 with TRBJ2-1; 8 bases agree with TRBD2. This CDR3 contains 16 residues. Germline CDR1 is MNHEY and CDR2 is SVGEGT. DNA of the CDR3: TGTTCCAGCAGGCCTACCCGGGGGGGCCTTTCCAATGAGCAGTTCTTC. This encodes CSSRPTRGGLSNEQFF.

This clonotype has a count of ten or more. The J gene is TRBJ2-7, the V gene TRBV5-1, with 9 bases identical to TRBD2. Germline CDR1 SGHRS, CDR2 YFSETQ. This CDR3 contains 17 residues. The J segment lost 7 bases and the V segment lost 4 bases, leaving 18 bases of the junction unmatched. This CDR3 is CASSTMLYGTSLREQYF. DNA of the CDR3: TGCGCCAGCAGCACGATGCTTTACGGGACTAGCCTGCGTGAGCAGTACTTC.